The sequence of this TCR beta chain was determined in a study of CD8+ T cells in alopecia areata. Study-level background: Tofacitinib treatment spanned 6 to 18 months, with 6 months off drug afterward.

Trimming cost V 3 bases and J 5 bases, with 18 bases left between them. The CDR3 covers 17 residues. CDR1 and CDR2 (germline): SGHDT, YYEEEE. Treatment specified: oral pan-JAK inhibitor, 5-10 mg twice daily. Reverse transcribed after extraction, RNA yielded cDNA as the sequencing template. Assay: immunoSEQ multiplex PCR; the TCRdb copy retains only in-frame clones and omits some. In the table there are some 98,000 clones, about 64% of which are singletons. This receptor was taken from a human donor with alopecia areata. The chain carries TRBV5-6 and TRBJ1-6; no firm D call. Sequencing used CD8+ T cells sorted from blood, obtained at week 4, from a patient treated with tofacitinib. CDR3 sequence (DNA): TGTGCCAGCAGCTCCGGTGGAACCTATTGGCATAATTCACCCCTCCACTTT. It yields the protein CASSSGGTYWHNSPLHF.